The source of this T cell receptor beta chain is a study of beta chain features in type 1 diabetes. As every portion of the isolated RNA was reverse transcribed, the sequencing read expressed TCRB transcripts. Method: immunoSEQ multiplex PCR; TCRdb's copy keeps in-frame clones and lacks some. The sample records hundreds of thousands of clones, around an eighth being singletons. The table lists this clone with a few counts. The antigen remains unidentified. Study-wide findings and caveats: Moderately but significantly shorter TCRB CDR3s were found in Type 1 diabetes patients in all four CD4+ subsets. Short templates might get an advantage during PCR, and this would be equal in patients and controls.

Germline V gene sequence: CDR1 MGHDK, CDR2 SYGVNS. V lost 4 bases and J lost 0; bases outside the gene matches: 8. The CDR3 extends over 16 amino acids. The sequenced sample was naive CD4+ T cells from blood. The TCR sequence derives from a man aged 18 to 29 with type 1 diabetes. The chain recombines TRBV25-1 with TRBJ1-1, with 7 bases that match TRBD1. The CDR3 DNA is TGTGCCAGCAGTGCCCTGACAGGGTTTATGAACACTGAAGCTTTCTTT. Translated: CASSALTGFMNTEAFF. The full variable domain, rest sourced from reference TRBV25-1 and TRBJ1-1, is EADIYQTPRYLVIGTGKKITLECSQTMGHDKMYWYQQDPGMELHLIHYSYGVNSTEKGDLSSESTVSRIRTEHFPLTLESARPSHTSQYLCASSALTGFMNTEAFFGQGTRLTVV.